Sequencing of this T cell receptor (beta chain) was carried out in a study of response to subunit inactivated influenza vaccine. The CDR3 spans 16 residues. Trimming cost V 6 bases and J 7 bases; bases outside gene matches: 15. Germline CDR1 reads MNHNS; CDR2 reads SASEGT. TCRdb re-called the RT-PCR reads through MiXCR, storing one row per CDR3 protein. The table shows about 540,000 distinct CDR3 sequences, with under 30% occurring only once. These data were also filed under a second study, of T cells expressing NK-cell markers. From that second work: A 5'RACE template switching approach incorporating UMIs was used to make TCR beta cDNA. The authors derived TCR beta repertoires from sorted CD3+CD56+NKG2C+, CD3+CD56+NKG2C- and CD3+CD56-NKG2C+ T cells. Seven donors tested HCMV-seropositive and one tested seronegative among the eight sequenced. Roughly 6 donors had dominant NKG2C+ clonotypes that comprised about 1.0-7.5% of their CD8+ T cells. The same clonotypes also predominated in the CD3+CD56-NKG2C+ fraction of four donors.

The rearrangement joins TRBV6-1 to TRBJ1-3; 7 bases are a match to TRBD1. This TCR derives from a man aged 50 to 59 who received an inactivated influenza vaccine. The starting material was CD4+ T cells sorted from PBMCs, obtained 11 to 12 days after vaccination. The CDR3 protein is CASRGDSFTTFNTIYF. In nucleotides, the CDR3 is TGTGCCAGCAGGGGGGACAGCTTCACAACCTTCAACACCATATATTTT.